One sample yielded the 31 T cell receptor beta chains listed below, sequenced in a study of control samples from healthy donors and cancer patients. TCRdb's table, derived via immunoSEQ multiplex PCR, lists solely in-frame clones and lacks some. Of tens of thousands of clones listed, approximately 93% were seen once; the top ten hold about 1.3%. The sample comprised PBMCs. All receptors come from a woman in her 40s with lung cancer.

The genes are TRBV18 and TRBJ1-1; the match to TRBD1 covers 7 bases. Per the germline V gene, CDR1 is KGHSH and CDR2 is LQKENI. The CDR3 length is 16 residues. J was trimmed by 4 bases and V by 3 bases; bases with no gene match: 11. In DNA form, the CDR3 reads TGTGCCAGCTCACCCAAAGGGGAGGGGGCGACCACTGAAGCTTTCTTT. Amino acid sequence: CASSPKGEGATTEAFF.

The gene calls are TRBV24-1 and TRBJ2-5, with D uncertain. Germline values: CDR1 KGHDR, CDR2 SFDVKD. This CDR3 is built from 12 residues. Trimming took 0 bases from V and 4 from J, leaving 2 bases between them. The CDR3 DNA follows: TGTGCCACCAGTGATTTGGGAGAGACCCAGTACTTC. As protein: CATSDLGETQYF.

Points on this clone: Other nucleotide sequences from this sample produce the same CDR3. The V gene is TRBV5-1, the J gene TRBJ2-2, with D perhaps TRBD2 (6 bases). V lost 2 bases and J lost 3, with 8 bases in between. The CDR3 spans 14 residues. Germline CDR1 reads SGHRS; CDR2 reads YFSETQ. The CDR3 region has the DNA TGCGCCAGCAGCTTAGGAGGGGACACCGGGGAGCTGTTTTTT. Its protein product is CASSLGGDTGELFF.

V usage is TRBV19 and J usage is TRBJ2-2; 8 bases match TRBD1. Germline V CDR1 and CDR2: LNHDA, SQIVND (reference sequence). V shed 5 bases, J shed 5 bases, and the junction held 13 bases outside the gene matches. The CDR3 has 17 amino acids. The DNA for the CDR3 is TGTGCCAGTAGTCCTCGGACTGGACAGGGCGCGACCGGGGAGCTGTTTTTT. It is translated as CASSPRTGQGATGELFF.

The V and J genes are TRBV19 and TRBJ1-3, with TRBD1 as a possible D gene (6 bases). This CDR3 has 14 residues. Trimming pared 6 bases from V and 0 bases from J, leaving 9 bases between. From germline, CDR1 is LNHDA and CDR2 SQIVND (reference sequence). CDR3 residues: CASSEDSSGNTIYF. The CDR3, as DNA: TGTGCCAGTAGCGAGGACAGCTCTGGAAACACCATATATTTT.

This clone has a single count. The rearrangement joins TRBV20-1 to TRBJ1-1; no reliable D call. The V and J ends lost 3 bases and 1 base respectively, with 9 bases between them. The V gene's germline CDR1 is DFQATT and CDR2 SNEGSKA (reference sequence). This CDR3 has 13 residues. The DNA of the CDR3 is TGCAGTGCTAGTCCCTTTAAGAACACTGAAGCTTTCTTT. Amino acid sequence: CSASPFKNTEAFF.

This clone was detected once. The chain couples TRBV29-1 to TRBJ2-7; 7 nucleotides line up with TRBD2. This CDR3 has 13 residues. V lost 4 bases to trimming and J lost 1 base; unmatched junction nucleotides: 4. CDR1 and CDR2 (germline): SQVTM, ANQGSEA. DNA for the CDR3: TGCAGCGTTGTAGCCGGGGGGTCCTACGAGCAGTACTTC. Translating it yields CSVVAGGSYEQYF.

The rearrangement uses TRBV27 and TRBJ1-1, with unresolved D. The V gene's germline CDR1 is MNHEY and CDR2 SMNVEV (reference sequence). Between the trimmed V and J ends, which lost 3 bases and 5 bases, there was a span of 13 bases. The CDR3 is 14 amino acids. CDR3 bases: TGTGCCAGCAGTTTGGGCGATATTTATACTGAAGCTTTCTTT. This codes for CASSLGDIYTEAFF.

The genes are TRBV7-8 and TRBJ1-2, with no clear D. Germline V gives CDR1 SGHVS, CDR2 FQNEAQ. V was trimmed by 5 bases and J by 7 bases, leaving 17 bases between them. This CDR3 region has 14 residues. The CDR3 DNA is TGTGCCAGCAGCCGGGCGGCCGCGGGAGGTGGCTACACCTTC. Protein: CASSRAAAGGGYTF.

This rearrangement joins TRBV11-3 to TRBJ1-1; D gene unclear. Trimming cost V 0 bases and J 3 bases, with 11 bases left between them. CDR1 and CDR2 (germline): SGHNT, YENEEA. CDR3 size: 15 residues. CDR3 region: CASSLDLERDTEAFF. The CDR3 DNA reads TGTGCCAGCAGCTTAGATTTAGAAAGGGACACTGAAGCTTTCTTT. The variable domain in full, with the rest retrieved from reference TRBV11-3 and TRBJ1-1, is EAGVVQSPRYKIIEKKQPVAFWCNPISGHNTLYWYLQNLGQGPELLIRYENEEAVDDSQLPKDRFSAERLKGVDSTLKIQPAELGDSAVYLCASSLDLERDTEAFFGQGTRLTVV.

CDR3 nucleotides: TGTGCCAGCAGTTCTACCGGGACAGTAAATTCACCCCTCCACTTT. The encoded protein is CASSSTGTVNSPLHF. The chain recombines TRBV7-9 with TRBJ1-6; 7 bases fit TRBD1. The CDR3 is 15 amino acids. The ends lost 6 bases at V and 7 bases at J; junction bases unmatched: 9. CDR1 SEHNR and CDR2 FQNEAQ come from the germline V gene (reference sequence).

This chain uses TRBV12-5 with TRBJ1-6, with TRBD1 identical over 9 bases. The CDR3 runs 14 residues. In germline, CDR1 is LGHNT, CDR2 FRNRAP. The junction had 1 base not matched to a gene; V was cut back by 3 bases and J by 7 bases. DNA for the CDR3: TGTGCTAGTGGTTTTGGGACAGGGAATTCACCCCTCCACTTT. Protein: CASGFGTGNSPLHF.

The gene calls are TRBV2 and TRBJ1-5; D gene ambiguous. V gave up 3 bases and J gave up 4 bases, with 10 bases separating them. The CDR3 extends over 14 amino acids. CDR1 is SNHLY, CDR2 FYNNEI, per germline. The CDR3 DNA follows: TGTGCCAGCAGTGAGGTGAATTCGAATCAGCCCCAGCATTTT. It translates to CASSEVNSNQPQHF.

V usage is TRBV7-9 and J usage is TRBJ1-2, with D unclear. CDR3 size: 13 residues. Germline V lookup: CDR1 SEHNR, CDR2 FQNEAQ (reference sequence). Trimming stripped 1 base from V and 2 bases from J, with 5 bases between. CDR3 nucleotides: TGTGCCAGCAGCTTAGAAGTCAACTATGGCTACACCTTC. Translated, it gives CASSLEVNYGYTF.

J is TRBJ1-2 and V is TRBV28; TRBD1 is a possible D gene (5 bases). With 3 bases removed from V and 2 bases from J, the gap between germline ends came to 16 bases. This CDR3 contains 16 residues. The germline V gene encodes CDR1 MDHEN and CDR2 SYDVKM. The CDR3 sequence: CASSLAVGRENYGYTF. CDR3 DNA: TGTGCCAGCAGTTTGGCGGTGGGACGCGAGAACTATGGCTACACCTTC.

This clone was detected only once. The chain carries TRBV7-9 and TRBJ2-1; TRBD1 is a possible D gene (6 bases). Trimming removed 4 bases from V and 8 bases from J, with 21 bases in between. Germline V gives CDR1 SEHNR, CDR2 FQNEAQ (reference sequence). CDR3 length: 16 amino acids. The chain's CDR3 is CASSSSLGPEGDEQFF. CDR3 in DNA: TGTGCCAGCAGCTCCTCACTGGGGCCAGAGGGGGATGAGCAGTTCTTC.

Here the CDR3 reads CAIRTGDGSNQPQHF. The CDR3 DNA follows: TGTGCCATAAGGACAGGGGATGGTAGCAATCAGCCCCAGCATTTT. The rearrangement uses TRBV10-3 and TRBJ1-5; TRBD1 matches at 9 bases. CDR3 length: 15 amino acids. In germline, CDR1 is ENHRY, CDR2 SYGVKD. Losses at the gene ends were 9 bases for V and 0 bases for J; bases not matched to a gene: 6.

This chain connects TRBV28 to TRBJ2-7; D call uncertain. This CDR3 has 15 amino acids. The V and J ends lost 6 bases and 0 bases respectively, with 15 bases between them. Germline loops: CDR1 MDHEN, CDR2 SYDVKM. The CDR3, as DNA: TGTGCCAGCAGGCGGCGGACCCAGAGCTCCTACGAGCAGTACTTC. Its protein is CASRRRTQSSYEQYF.

This chain connects TRBV3-1 (or the pseudogene TRBV3-2) to TRBJ2-7, with a possible D match to TRBD1 (5 bases). From germline, CDR1 is LGHDT and CDR2 YNNKEL (reference sequence). This CDR3 region has 15 residues. V lost 3 bases and J lost 3, with 15 bases in between. The CDR3 protein is CASSQMGREVYEQYF. The CDR3 bases are TGTGCCAGCAGCCAGATGGGGCGAGAGGTCTACGAGCAGTACTTC.

The CDR3 DNA reads TGTGCCAGCAGCCAATCTTCATCCGGACAGACCCATGGCTACACCTTC. It codes for CASSQSSSGQTHGYTF. The V call is TRBV4-2, the J call TRBJ1-2; D is possibly TRBD1 (6 bases). Between the trimmed V and J ends, which lost 2 bases and 6 bases, there was a span of 19 bases. The CDR3 is 16 amino acids. Germline CDR1 is LGHNA and CDR2 is YNFKEQ.

The chain uses TRBV3-1 (or the pseudogene TRBV3-2) and TRBJ2-3; the D gene is possibly TRBD2 (7 bases). In germline, CDR1 is LGHDT, CDR2 YNNKEL (reference sequence). The CDR3 covers 15 residues. V lost 2 bases to trimming and J lost 2 bases, with 11 bases between them. CDR3: CASSQRGGDTDTQYF. The CDR3 nucleotides read TGTGCCAGCAGCCAAAGGGGGGGAGACACAGATACGCAGTATTTT.

The V and J genes are TRBV10-3 and TRBJ1-1; the match to TRBD1 covers 8 bases. Per the germline V gene, CDR1 is ENHRY and CDR2 is SYGVKD. Losses at the gene ends were 6 bases for V and 5 bases for J; bases not matched to a gene: 11. This CDR3 is 15 amino acids long. The DNA for the CDR3 is TGTGCCATCAGACAGGGGGTTTTACCGCGGACTGAAGCTTTCTTT. It specifies CAIRQGVLPRTEAFF.

The chain carries TRBV11-2 and TRBJ2-7; tentatively, D is TRBD1 (6 bases). Trimming shortened V by 8 bases and J by 3 bases, and 11 bases separated the two germline ends. Germline V lookup: CDR1 SGHAT, CDR2 FQNNGV. The CDR3 sequence is 12 residues long. CDR3 DNA sequence: TGTGCCAGCGGACAGAGCCGCTACGAGCAGTACTTC. Its translation is CASGQSRYEQYF.

This clone was detected only once. The rearrangement links TRBV10-3 to TRBJ2-7; 12 nucleotides match TRBD1. The CDR3 covers 17 residues. V was clipped by 6 bases and J by 1 base; unmatched bases: 10. The germline CDR1 and CDR2 sequences are ENHRY and SYGVKD. The CDR3 DNA reads as TGTGCCATCAGCACCGGGACAGGGGGCGGGAAGTCCTACGAGCAGTACTTC. Its translation is CAISTGTGGGKSYEQYF.

The chain is built from TRBV15 and TRBJ1-2; the D is unclear. Germline lookup yields CDR1 LNHNV and CDR2 YYDKDF (reference sequence). The CDR3 has 15 residues. V was clipped by 1 base and J by 4 bases, with 13 bases between them. The CDR3 DNA follows: TGTGCCACCAGCAGAGTAGAGGCAAGCAGCTATGGCTACACCTTC. Translating gives CATSRVEASSYGYTF. The variable domain in full, with the rest retrieved from reference TRBV15 and TRBJ1-2, is DAMVIQNPRYQVTQFGKPVTLSCSQTLNHNVMYWYQQKSSQAPKLLFHYYDKDFNNEADTPDNFQSRRPNTSFCFLDIRSPGLGDTAMYLCATSRVEASSYGYTFGSGTRLTVV.

This rearrangement joins TRBV3-1 (or the pseudogene TRBV3-2) to TRBJ1-4; TRBD1 matches 9 bases. V trimming: 3 bases; J trimming: 7 bases; junction bases outside the gene matches: 9. Germline CDR1 reads LGHDT; CDR2 reads YNNKEL (reference sequence). CDR3 length equals 16 residues. CDR3 amino acids: CASSHGTGLKGEKLFF. CDR3 coding DNA: TGTGCCAGCAGCCACGGGACAGGGCTTAAAGGTGAAAAACTGTTTTTT.

The chain links TRBV5-1 to TRBJ2-1, with 11 bases that match TRBD1. V lost 4 bases to trimming and J lost 6 bases; unmatched junction nucleotides: 3. This CDR3 spans 14 amino acids. Per germline, CDR1 SGHRS and CDR2 YFSETQ. CDR3 nucleotide sequence: TGCGCCAGCAGCACCGGGACAGGGGGCAATGAGCAGTTCTTC. Translating it yields CASSTGTGGNEQFF. The variable domain in full, with the rest retrieved from reference TRBV5-1 and TRBJ2-1, is KAGVTQTPRYLIKTRGQQVTLSCSPISGHRSVSWYQQTPGQGLQFLFEYFSETQRNKGNFPGRFSGRQFSNSRSEMNVSTLELGDSALYLCASSTGTGGNEQFFGPGTRLTVL.

The chain links TRBV6-5 to TRBJ1-1, with unresolved D. The CDR3 runs 14 residues. V dropped 8 bases and J dropped 1 base, with 14 bases sitting between them. Germline V CDR1 and CDR2: MNHEY, SVGAGI. CDR3 sequence reads: CASHLYNPNTEAFF. The CDR3 nucleotides are TGTGCCAGCCACCTCTATAATCCGAACACTGAAGCTTTCTTT.

This clone appeared a single time. The V gene is TRBV19, the J gene TRBJ2-2; D is uncertain. CDR3 length equals 13 residues. CDR1 is LNHDA, CDR2 SQIVND, per germline (reference sequence). Trimming removed 9 bases at V and 2 bases at J, with 10 bases between. The CDR3 is CASRPGNTGELFF. Written as DNA, the CDR3 is TGTGCCAGCAGGCCTGGAAACACCGGGGAGCTGTTTTTT.

The chain carries TRBV3-1 (or the pseudogene TRBV3-2) and TRBJ1-5, with a tentative D call TRBD1 (5 bases). The CDR3 length is 16 residues. Trimming removed 1 base from V and 6 bases from J, with 16 bases in between. Germline V gene lookup returns CDR1 LGHDT and CDR2 YNNKEL (reference sequence). Here the CDR3 reads CASSQGGDLALQPQHF. The CDR3, as DNA: TGTGCCAGCAGCCAAGGAGGGGATCTCGCGCTTCAGCCCCAGCATTTT.

This clone showed up just once. J is TRBJ1-1 and V is TRBV27, with 8 bases identical to TRBD1. Trimming removed 3 bases from V and 5 bases from J; junction bases left unmatched: 8. CDR1 and CDR2 (germline): MNHEY, SMNVEV (reference sequence). The length of the CDR3 is 15 residues. The CDR3: CASSLDREVDTEAFF. CDR3 DNA sequence: TGTGCCAGCAGTTTGGACAGGGAGGTGGATACTGAAGCTTTCTTT.